This T cell receptor beta chain stems from a study of Graves' ophthalmopathy and Graves' hyperthyroidism. Study-wide context: Over 18 months of follow-up, stable hyperthyroidism required that no ophthalmopathy appear. Study observations and caveats: From stable hyperthyroidism, ophthalmopathy was separated by a 13-signature model with around 90% sensitivity and 75% to 84% specificity. Most expanded thyroid clonotypes above 0.001 frequency also appeared in blood.

Of note for this clonotype: Its target is not known.

The CDR3 extends over 14 amino acids. With 4 bases clipped from V and 2 bases from J, the junction kept 4 bases outside the gene matches. Germline V gives CDR1 LGHNA, CDR2 YSLEER. Hyperthyroidism patients, aged 18 to 65, were newly diagnosed, under 2 months' duration. Amplified material comprised TCR beta CDR3 regions derived from RNA transcripts. An opening RT-PCR round employed HTBI primers and preceded a second-round multiplex PCR. MiXCR, applied by TCRdb to the multiplex PCR reads, yields one record per CDR3 protein. Of some 1.1 million distinct CDR3 sequences in the sample, 35% to 40% are singletons; the top ten hold around 10%.

The origin of this receptor is an adult man with Graves' hyperthyroidism. The material sequenced was peripheral blood or thyroid tissue (not recorded which). The chain employs TRBV4-3 and TRBJ1-1; 7 bases agree with TRBD1. The CDR3 sequence: CASSLGTDNTEAFF. In nucleotides, the CDR3 is TGCGCCAGCAGCCTAGGGACAGATAACACTGAAGCTTTCTTT.